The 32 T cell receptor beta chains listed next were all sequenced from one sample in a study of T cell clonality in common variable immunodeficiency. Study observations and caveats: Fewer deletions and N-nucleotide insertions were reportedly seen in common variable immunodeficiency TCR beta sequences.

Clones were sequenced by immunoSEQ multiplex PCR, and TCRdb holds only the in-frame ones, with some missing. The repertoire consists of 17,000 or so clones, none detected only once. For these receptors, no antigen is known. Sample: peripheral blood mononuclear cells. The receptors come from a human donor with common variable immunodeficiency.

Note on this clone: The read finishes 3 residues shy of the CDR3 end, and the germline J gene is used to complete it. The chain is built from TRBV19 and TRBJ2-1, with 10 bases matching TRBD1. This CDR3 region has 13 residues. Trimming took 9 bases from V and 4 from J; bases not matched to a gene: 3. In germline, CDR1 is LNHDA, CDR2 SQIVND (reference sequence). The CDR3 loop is CASRDRGYNEQFF. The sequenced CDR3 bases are TGTGCCAGCCGGGACAGGGGTTACAATGAG.

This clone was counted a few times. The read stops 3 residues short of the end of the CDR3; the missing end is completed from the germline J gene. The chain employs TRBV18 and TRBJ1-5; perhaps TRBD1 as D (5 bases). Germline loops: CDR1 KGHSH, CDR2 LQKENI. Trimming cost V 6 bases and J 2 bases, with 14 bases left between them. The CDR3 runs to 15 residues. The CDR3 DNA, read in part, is TGTGCCAGCTCGGGGCAGAAAGGGCGCAATCAGCCC. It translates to CASSGQKGRNQP. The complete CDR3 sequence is CASSGQKGRNQPQHF.

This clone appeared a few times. CDR3 DNA, as far as it was read: TGTGCCAGTAGATTCTCAGGACAGGGCAATCAGCCC. It translates to CASRFSGQGNQP. The full CDR3 protein reads CASRFSGQGNQPQHF. The V call is TRBV19, the J call TRBJ1-5, with 7 nucleotides matching TRBD1. The CDR3 goes on 3 residues after the read ends, and that part is filled in from the germline J gene. Germline trimming cut 6 bases from V and 2 bases from J; bases unmatched to any gene: 7. This CDR3 spans 15 amino acids. From germline, CDR1 is LNHDA and CDR2 SQIVND (reference sequence).

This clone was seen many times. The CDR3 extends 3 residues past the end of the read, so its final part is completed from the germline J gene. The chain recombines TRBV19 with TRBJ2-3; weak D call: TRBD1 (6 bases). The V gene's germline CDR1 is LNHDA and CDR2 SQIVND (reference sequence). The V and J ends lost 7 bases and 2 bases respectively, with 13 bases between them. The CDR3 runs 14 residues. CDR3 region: CASKDGTHTDTQYF. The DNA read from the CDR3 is TGTGCCAGTAAGGACGGGACACACACAGATACG.

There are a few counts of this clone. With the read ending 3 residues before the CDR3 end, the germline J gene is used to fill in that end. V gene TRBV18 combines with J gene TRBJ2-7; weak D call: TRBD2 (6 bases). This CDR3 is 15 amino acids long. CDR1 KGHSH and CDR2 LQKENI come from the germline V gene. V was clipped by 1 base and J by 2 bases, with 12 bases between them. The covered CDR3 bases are TGTGCCAGCTCACCACGGGGGACTCAGACCTACGAG. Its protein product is CASSPRGTQTYE. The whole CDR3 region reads CASSPRGTQTYEQYF.

CDR3 in amino acids: CASSLTRGPGNTIYF. Partial CDR3 DNA: TGTGCCAGCAGCCTAACCAGGGGTCCAGGAAACACC. The V call is TRBV7-2, the J call TRBJ1-3; possibly TRBD1 for D (6 bases). The read terminates 3 residues before the CDR3 end, so the remaining end is supplied by the germline J gene. Between the trimmed V and J ends, which lost 5 bases and 4 bases, there was a span of 15 bases. The CDR3 loop spans 15 amino acids. Per germline, CDR1 SGHTA and CDR2 FQGNSA.

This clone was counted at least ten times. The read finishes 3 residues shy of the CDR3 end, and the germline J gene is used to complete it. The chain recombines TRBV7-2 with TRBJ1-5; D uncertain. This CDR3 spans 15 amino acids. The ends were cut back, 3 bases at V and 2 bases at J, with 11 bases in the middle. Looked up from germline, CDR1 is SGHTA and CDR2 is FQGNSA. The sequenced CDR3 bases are TGTGCCAGCAGCTTCAAGTTCGGGGGCAATCAGCCC. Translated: CASSFKFGGNQP. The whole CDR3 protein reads CASSFKFGGNQPQHF.

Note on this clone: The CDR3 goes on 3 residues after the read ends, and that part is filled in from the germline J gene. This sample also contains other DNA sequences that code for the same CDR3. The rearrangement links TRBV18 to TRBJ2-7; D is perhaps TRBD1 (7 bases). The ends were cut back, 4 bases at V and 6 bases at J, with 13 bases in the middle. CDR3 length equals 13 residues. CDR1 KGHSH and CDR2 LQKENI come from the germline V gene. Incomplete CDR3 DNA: TGTGCCAGCTCACTCGGGACAGCGGGCGAG. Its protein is CASSLGTAGE. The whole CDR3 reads CASSLGTAGEQYF.

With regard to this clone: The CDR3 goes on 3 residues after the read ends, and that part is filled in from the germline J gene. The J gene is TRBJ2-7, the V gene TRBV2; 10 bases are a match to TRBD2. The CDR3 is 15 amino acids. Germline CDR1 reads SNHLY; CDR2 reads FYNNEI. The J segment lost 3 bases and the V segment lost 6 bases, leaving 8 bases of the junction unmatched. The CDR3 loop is CASRPGLAENYEQYF. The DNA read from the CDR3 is TGTGCCAGCAGGCCCGGACTAGCGGAGAACTACGAG.

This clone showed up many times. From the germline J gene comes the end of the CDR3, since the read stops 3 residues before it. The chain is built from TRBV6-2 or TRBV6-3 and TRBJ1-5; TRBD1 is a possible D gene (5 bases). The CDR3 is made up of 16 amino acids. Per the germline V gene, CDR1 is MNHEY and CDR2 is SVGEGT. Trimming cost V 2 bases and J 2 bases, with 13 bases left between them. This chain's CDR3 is CASSYGATWGNQPQHF. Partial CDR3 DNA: TGTGCCAGCAGTTACGGGGCAACGTGGGGCAATCAGCCC.

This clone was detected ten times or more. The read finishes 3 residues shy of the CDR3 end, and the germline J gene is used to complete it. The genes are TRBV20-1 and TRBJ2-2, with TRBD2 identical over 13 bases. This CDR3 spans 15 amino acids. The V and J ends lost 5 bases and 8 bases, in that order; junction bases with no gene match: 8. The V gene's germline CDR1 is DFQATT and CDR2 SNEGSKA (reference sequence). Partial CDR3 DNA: TGCAGTGCTCGGAGAGGGACTAGCGGGACTGGGGAG. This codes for CSARRGTSGTGE. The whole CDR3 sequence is CSARRGTSGTGELFF.

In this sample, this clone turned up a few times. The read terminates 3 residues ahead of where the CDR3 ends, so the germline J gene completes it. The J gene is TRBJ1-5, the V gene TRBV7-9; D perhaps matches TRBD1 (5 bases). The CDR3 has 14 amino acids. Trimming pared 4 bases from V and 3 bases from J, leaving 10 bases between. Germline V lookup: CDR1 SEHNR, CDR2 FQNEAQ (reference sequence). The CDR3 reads CASSSQGNNQPQHF. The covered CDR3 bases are TGTGCCAGCAGCTCGCAGGGCAACAATCAGCCC.

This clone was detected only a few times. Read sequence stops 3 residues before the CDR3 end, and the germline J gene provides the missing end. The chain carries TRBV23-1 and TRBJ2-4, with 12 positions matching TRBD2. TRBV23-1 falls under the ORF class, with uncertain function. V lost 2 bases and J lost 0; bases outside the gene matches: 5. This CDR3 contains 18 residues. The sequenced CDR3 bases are TGCGCCAGCAGTCAAGCTAGCGGGAGGGGTATAGCCAAAAACATT. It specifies CASSQASGRGIAKNI. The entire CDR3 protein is CASSQASGRGIAKNIQYF.

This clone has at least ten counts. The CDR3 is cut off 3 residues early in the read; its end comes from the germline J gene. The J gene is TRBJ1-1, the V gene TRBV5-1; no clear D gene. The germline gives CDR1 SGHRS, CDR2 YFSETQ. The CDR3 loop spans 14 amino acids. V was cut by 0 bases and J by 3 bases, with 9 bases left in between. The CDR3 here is CASSLGQIYTEAFF. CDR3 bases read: TGCGCCAGCAGCTTGGGGCAAATTTACACTGAA.

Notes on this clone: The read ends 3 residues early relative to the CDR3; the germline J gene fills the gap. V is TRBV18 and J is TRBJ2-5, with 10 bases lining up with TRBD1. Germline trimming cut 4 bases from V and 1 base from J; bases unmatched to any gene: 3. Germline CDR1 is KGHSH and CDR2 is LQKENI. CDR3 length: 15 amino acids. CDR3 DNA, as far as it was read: TGTGCCAGCTCACGGGACAGGGGCTTCCAAGAGACC. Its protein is CASSRDRGFQET. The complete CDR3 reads CASSRDRGFQETQYF.

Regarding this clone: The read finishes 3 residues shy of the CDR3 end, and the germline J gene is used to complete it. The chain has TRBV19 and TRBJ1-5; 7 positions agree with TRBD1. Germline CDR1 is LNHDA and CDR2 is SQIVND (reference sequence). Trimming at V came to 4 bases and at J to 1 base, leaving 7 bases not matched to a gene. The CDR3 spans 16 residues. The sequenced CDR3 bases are TGTGCCAGTAGTAAACCTGGACAGGAGAGCAATCAGCCC. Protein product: CASSKPGQESNQP. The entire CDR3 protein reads CASSKPGQESNQPQHF.

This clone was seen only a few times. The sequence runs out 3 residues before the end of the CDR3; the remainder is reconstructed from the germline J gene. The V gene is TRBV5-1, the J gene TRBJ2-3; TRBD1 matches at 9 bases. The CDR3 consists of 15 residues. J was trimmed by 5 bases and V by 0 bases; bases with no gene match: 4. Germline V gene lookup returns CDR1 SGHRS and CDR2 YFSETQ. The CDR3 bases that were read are TGCGCCAGCAGCTTGGACAGGGGGCGTGTAGATACG. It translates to CASSLDRGRVDT. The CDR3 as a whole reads CASSLDRGRVDTQYF.

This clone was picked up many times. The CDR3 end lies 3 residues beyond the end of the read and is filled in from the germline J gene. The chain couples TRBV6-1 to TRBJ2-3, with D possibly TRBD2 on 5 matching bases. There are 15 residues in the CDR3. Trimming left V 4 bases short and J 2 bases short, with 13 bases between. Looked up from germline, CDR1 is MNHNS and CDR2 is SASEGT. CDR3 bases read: TGTGCCAGCAGTGCCGCGGGCGGTTTCACAGATACG. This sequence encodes CASSAAGGFTDT. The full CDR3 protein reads CASSAAGGFTDTQYF.

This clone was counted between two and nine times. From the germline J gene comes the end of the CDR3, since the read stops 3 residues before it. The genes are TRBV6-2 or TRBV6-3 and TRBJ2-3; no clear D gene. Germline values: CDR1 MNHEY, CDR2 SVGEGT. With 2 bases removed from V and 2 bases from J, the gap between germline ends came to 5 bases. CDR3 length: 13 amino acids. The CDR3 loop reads CASSYTVTDTQYF. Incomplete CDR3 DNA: TGTGCCAGCAGTTACACGGTCACAGATACG.

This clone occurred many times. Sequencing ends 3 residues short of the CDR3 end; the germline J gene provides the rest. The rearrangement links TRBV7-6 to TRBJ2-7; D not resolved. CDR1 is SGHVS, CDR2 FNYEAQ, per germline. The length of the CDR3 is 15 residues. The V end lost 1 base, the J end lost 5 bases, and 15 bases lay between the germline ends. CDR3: CASSLGEALPNEQYF. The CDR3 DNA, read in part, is TGTGCCAGCAGCTTAGGTGAGGCACTACCCAACGAG.

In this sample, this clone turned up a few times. The CDR3 loop reads CASSNPADTQYF. The DNA read from the CDR3 is TGTGCCAGTAGTAATCCGGCAGATACG. The chain couples TRBV7-2 to TRBJ2-3; the D is unclear. With the read ending 3 residues before the CDR3 end, the germline J gene is used to fill in that end. This CDR3 contains 12 residues. Germline assignment: CDR1 SGHTA and CDR2 FQGNSA. Trimming stripped 9 bases from V and 4 bases from J, with 11 bases between.

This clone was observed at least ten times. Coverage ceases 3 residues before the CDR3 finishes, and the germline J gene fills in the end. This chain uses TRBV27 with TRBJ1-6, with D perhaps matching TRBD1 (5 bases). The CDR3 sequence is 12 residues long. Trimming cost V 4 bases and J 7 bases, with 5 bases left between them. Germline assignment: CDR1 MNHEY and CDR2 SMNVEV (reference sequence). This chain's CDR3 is CASSYRNSPLHF. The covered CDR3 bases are TGTGCCAGCAGTTACAGGAATTCACCC.

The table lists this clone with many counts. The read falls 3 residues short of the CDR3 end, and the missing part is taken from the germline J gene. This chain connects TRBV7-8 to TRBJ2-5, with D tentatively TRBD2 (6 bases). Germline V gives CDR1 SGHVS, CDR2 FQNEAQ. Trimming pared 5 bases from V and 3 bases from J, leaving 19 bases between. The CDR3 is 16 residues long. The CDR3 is CASSPGGQTWEETQYF. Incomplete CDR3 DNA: TGTGCCAGCAGCCCAGGAGGGCAGACATGGGAAGAGACC.

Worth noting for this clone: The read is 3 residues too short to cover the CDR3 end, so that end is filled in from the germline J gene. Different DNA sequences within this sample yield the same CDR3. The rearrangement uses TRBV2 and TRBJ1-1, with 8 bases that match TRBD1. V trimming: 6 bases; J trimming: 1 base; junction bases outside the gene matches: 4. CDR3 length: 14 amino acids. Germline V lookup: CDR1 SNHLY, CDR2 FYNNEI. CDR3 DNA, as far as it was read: TGTGCCAGCAGGGGTGGACAGGGGAACACTGAA. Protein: CASRGGQGNTE. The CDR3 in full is CASRGGQGNTEAFF.

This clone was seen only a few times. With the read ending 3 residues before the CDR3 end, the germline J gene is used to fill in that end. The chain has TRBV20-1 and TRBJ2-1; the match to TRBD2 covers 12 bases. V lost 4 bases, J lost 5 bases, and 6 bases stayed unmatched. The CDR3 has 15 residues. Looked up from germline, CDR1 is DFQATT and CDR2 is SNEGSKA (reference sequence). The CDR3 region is CSATTSGSANNEQFF. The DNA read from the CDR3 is TGCAGTGCTACGACTAGCGGGAGTGCGAACAATGAG.

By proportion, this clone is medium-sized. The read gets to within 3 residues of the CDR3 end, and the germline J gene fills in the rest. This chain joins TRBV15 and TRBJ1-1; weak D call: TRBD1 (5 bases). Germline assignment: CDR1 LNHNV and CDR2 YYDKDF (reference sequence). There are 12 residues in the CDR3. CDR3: CATSRQGQRAFF. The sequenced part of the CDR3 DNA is TGTGCCACCAGCAGACAAGGACAAAGG. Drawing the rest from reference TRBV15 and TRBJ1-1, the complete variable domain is DAMVIQNPRYQVTQFGKPVTLSCSQTLNHNVMYWYQQKSSQAPKLLFHYYDKDFNNEADTPDNFQSRRPNTSFCFLDIRSPGLGDTAMYLCATSRQGQRAFFGQGTRLTVV.

CDR3 DNA, as far as it was read: TGCGCCAGCAGCGTCACAGGGAATTCACCC. It encodes CASSVTGNSP. The complete CDR3 reads CASSVTGNSPLHF. This chain connects TRBV5-1 to TRBJ1-6; possible D gene TRBD1, 6 bases. The CDR3 is cut off 3 residues early in the read; its end comes from the germline J gene. Trimming shortened V by 4 bases and J by 7 bases, and 9 bases separated the two germline ends. Germline V gene sequence: CDR1 SGHRS, CDR2 YFSETQ. The CDR3 length is 13 residues.

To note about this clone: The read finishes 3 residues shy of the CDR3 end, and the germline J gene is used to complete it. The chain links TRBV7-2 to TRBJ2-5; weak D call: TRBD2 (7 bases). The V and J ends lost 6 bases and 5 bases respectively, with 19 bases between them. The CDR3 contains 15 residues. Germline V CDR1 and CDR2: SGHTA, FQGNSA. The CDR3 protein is CASRTGGSRGETQYF. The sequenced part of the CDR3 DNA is TGTGCCAGCAGGACGGGGGGCTCAAGAGGGGAGACC.

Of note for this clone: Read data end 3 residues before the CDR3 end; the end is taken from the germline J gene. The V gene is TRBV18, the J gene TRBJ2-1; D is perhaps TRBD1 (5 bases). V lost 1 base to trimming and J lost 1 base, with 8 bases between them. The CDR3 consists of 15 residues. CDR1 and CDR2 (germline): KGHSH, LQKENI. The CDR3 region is CASSPQGESYNEQFF. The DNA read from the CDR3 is TGTGCCAGCTCACCACAAGGGGAATCCTACAATGAG.

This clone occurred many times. CDR3 residues: CSASGISRRDFQETQYF. The sequenced CDR3 bases are TGCAGTGCTAGTGGAATCTCCCGCCGGGACTTCCAAGAGACC. This chain uses TRBV20-1 with TRBJ2-5, with D possibly being TRBD2 (6 bases). Sequencing ends 3 residues short of the CDR3 end; the germline J gene provides the rest. The germline V and J ends were trimmed by 3 bases and 1 base, with 21 bases remaining between them. Germline V gene data show CDR1 as DFQATT and CDR2 as SNEGSKA (reference sequence). There are 17 residues in the CDR3.

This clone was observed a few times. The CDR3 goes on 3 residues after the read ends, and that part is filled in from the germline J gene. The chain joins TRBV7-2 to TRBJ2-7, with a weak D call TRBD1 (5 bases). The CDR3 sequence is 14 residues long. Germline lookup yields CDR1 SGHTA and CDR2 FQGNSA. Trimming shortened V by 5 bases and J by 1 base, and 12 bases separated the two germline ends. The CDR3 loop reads CASSRVSGSYEQYF. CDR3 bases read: TGTGCCAGCAGCCGGGTATCAGGGTCCTACGAG.

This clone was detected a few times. CDR3 in amino acids: CASSAQGWGNQPQHF. The covered CDR3 bases are TGTGCCAGCAGTGCACAGGGTTGGGGCAATCAGCCC. V gene TRBV6-1 combines with J gene TRBJ1-5; maybe TRBD1 (6 bases). The observed sequence ends 3 residues before the CDR3 terminus, with the missing tail filled in from the germline J gene. Germline CDR1 MNHNS, CDR2 SASEGT. Deletions cut 4 bases from V and 2 bases from J, with 12 bases between. CDR3 length: 15 amino acids.